The clone carrying this T cell receptor beta chain came up many times. Its antigen remains unknown. TCRdb independently ran MiXCR on the 5' RACE reads; one entry per CDR3 protein. In the table there are about 13,000 distinct CDR3 sequences, roughly 5.5% of which are singletons. The sample belongs to a study of spatial heterogeneity in lung cancer. Findings and caveats of the study: It was found that expanded intratumoral alpha and beta TCR counts tracked tumor mutation counts.

Time point reported: sample taken at primary tumor resection. Approximately 70 TRACERx patients with early, untreated non-small cell lung cancer donated samples. Germline V CDR1 and CDR2: SNHLY, FYNNEI. This CDR3 is 15 amino acids long. Trimming took 4 bases from V and 0 from J, leaving 12 bases between them. The sequence came from a male donor with early-stage non-small cell lung cancer. The chain combines TRBV2 with TRBJ1-2; D possibly corresponds to TRBD1 (6 bases). Sequences were derived from lung tumor tissue, sampled at surgery. CDR3 sequence: CASSVVPGANYGYTF. The CDR3 DNA follows: TGTGCCAGCAGTGTCGTCCCAGGGGCTAACTATGGCTACACCTTC.